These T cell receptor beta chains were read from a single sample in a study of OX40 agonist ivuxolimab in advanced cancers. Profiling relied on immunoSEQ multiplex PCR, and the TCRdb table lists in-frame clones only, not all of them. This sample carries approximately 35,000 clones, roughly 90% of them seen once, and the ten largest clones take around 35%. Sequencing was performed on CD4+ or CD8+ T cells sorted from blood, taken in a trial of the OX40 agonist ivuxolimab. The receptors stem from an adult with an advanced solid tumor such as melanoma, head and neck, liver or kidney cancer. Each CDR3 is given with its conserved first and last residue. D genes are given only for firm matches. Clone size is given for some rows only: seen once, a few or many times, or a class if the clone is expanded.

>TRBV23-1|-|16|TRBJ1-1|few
CASSQNAWQGNTEAFF
TGCGCCAGCAGTCAAAATGCCTGGCAGGGGAATACTGAAGCTTTCTTT
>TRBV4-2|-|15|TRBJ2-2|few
CASSQVGPSRVELFF
TGTGCCAGCAGCCAAGTAGGGCCGAGCAGAGTGGAGCTGTTTTTT
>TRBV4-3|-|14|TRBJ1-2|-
CASSSENLNYGYTF
TGCGCCAGCAGCTCCGAGAACCTCAACTATGGCTACACCTTC
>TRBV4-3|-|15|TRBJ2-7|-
CASSQDRGRSYEQYF
TGCGCCAGCAGCCAAGATAGGGGGAGGAGCTACGAGCAGTACTTC
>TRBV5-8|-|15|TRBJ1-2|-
CASTGFPRKTYGYTF
TGTGCCAGCACCGGGTTTCCACGAAAGACCTATGGCTACACCTTC
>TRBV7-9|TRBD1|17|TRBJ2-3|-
CASSFLRQGARTDTQYF
TGTGCCAGCAGCTTCCTAAGACAGGGGGCTAGGACAGATACGCAGTATTTT
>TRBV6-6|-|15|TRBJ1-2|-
CASSLGATWGYGYTF
TGTGCCAGCAGTCTAGGGGCTACCTGGGGCTATGGCTACACCTTC
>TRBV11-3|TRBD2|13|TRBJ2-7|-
CASSRGRADEQYF
TGTGCCAGCAGCCGAGGGAGGGCGGACGAGCAGTACTTC
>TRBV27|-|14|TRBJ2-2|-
CASSLVWFSGELFF
TGTGCCAGCAGTTTAGTATGGTTTAGCGGGGAGCTGTTTTTT
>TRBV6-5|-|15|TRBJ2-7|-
CASNSLSSEGYEQYF
TGTGCCAGCAATAGTTTGAGTTCGGAGGGCTACGAGCAGTACTTC
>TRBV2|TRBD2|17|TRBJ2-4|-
CASSEGGKGLAGLTQYF
TGTGCCAGCAGTGAAGGCGGGAAAGGACTAGCGGGCCTTACCCAGTACTTC
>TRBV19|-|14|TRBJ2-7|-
CASSPRTFSYEQYF
TGTGCCAGTAGTCCCCGGACGTTTTCCTACGAGCAGTACTTC
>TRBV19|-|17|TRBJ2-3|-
CASSIDLEDRSTDTQYF
TGTGCCAGTAGTATAGATCTCGAGGACCGCAGCACAGATACGCAGTATTTT
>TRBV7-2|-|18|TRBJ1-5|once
CASSLRGLSVYSNQPQHF
TGTGCCAGCAGCTTACGCGGATTGAGTGTTTATAGCAATCAGCCCCAGCATTTT
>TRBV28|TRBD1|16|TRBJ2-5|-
CASSLGQGGIGETQYF
TGTGCCAGCAGTCTCGGACAGGGGGGAATTGGAGAGACCCAGTACTTC
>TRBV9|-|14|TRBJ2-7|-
CASTRGTGNYEQYF
TGTGCCAGCACCCGTGGGACTGGTAACTACGAGCAGTACTTC
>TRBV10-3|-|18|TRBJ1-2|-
CAISESYRRGEVNYGYTF
TGTGCCATCAGTGAGTCCTACCGGAGGGGTGAGGTGAACTATGGCTACACCTTC
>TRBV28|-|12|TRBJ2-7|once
CASSVDSYEQYF
TGTGCCAGCAGTGTGGACTCCTACGAGCAGTACTTC
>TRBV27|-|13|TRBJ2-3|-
CASSYQTGGAQYF
TGTGCCAGCAGTTATCAGACAGGTGGGGCGCAGTATTTT
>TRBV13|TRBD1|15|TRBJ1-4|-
CATSTGQGRFEKLFF
TGTGCCACTTCTACGGGACAGGGGAGGTTTGAAAAACTGTTTTTT
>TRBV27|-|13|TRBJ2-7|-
CASSIQRSYEQYF
TGTGCCAGCAGTATACAGCGTTCCTACGAGCAGTACTTC
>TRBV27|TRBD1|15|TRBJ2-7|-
CASSFFPGQGYEQYF
TGTGCCAGCAGTTTTTTTCCGGGACAGGGCTACGAGCAGTACTTC
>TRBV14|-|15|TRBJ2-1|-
CASSHPGESTYEQFF
TGTGCCAGCAGCCACCCCGGGGAGTCAACGTATGAGCAGTTCTTC
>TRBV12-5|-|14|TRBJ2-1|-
CASGRDPQYNEQFF
TGTGCTAGTGGTAGAGACCCACAGTACAATGAGCAGTTCTTC
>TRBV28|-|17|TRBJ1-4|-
CASSLGSPSSIMEKLFF
TGTGCCAGCAGTTTAGGTTCGCCCTCTTCAATTATGGAAAAACTGTTTTTT
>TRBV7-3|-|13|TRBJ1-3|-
CASQSRTGNTIYF
TGTGCCAGCCAATCCCGCACTGGAAACACCATATATTTT
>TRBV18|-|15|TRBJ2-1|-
CASSHRGDAYNEQFF
TGTGCCAGCTCACACCGCGGGGACGCCTACAATGAGCAGTTCTTC
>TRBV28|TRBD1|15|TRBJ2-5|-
CASSFLQGTGETQYF
TGTGCCAGCAGTTTTTTACAGGGGACCGGAGAGACCCAGTACTTC
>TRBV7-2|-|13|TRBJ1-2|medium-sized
CASSPIGPYGYTF
TGTGCCAGCAGCCCTATTGGGCCGTATGGCTACACCTTC
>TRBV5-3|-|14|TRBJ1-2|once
CASSSDKGFYGYTF
TGTGCCAGCAGCAGCGACAAGGGATTCTATGGCTACACCTTC
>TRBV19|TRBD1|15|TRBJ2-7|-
CASSPGQGPTTEQYF
TGTGCCAGTAGTCCAGGACAGGGGCCGACTACCGAGCAGTACTTC
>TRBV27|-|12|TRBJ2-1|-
CASSLVGAEQFF
TGTGCCAGCAGTTTAGTTGGAGCTGAGCAGTTCTTC
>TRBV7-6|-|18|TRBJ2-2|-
CASSLEFSNRWNTGELFF
TGTGCCAGCAGCTTAGAGTTTTCCAACAGGTGGAACACCGGGGAGCTGTTTTTT
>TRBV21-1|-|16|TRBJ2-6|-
CASSKDPGPGANVLTF
TGTGCCAGCAGCAAAGACCCAGGCCCTGGGGCCAACGTCCTGACTTTC
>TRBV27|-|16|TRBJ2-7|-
CASSFMTGGKRAEQYF
TGTGCCAGCAGTTTCATGACTGGGGGAAAACGGGCTGAGCAGTACTTC
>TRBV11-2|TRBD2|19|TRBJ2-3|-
CASTVYLERESLSTDTQYF
TGTGCCAGCACCGTGTATCTGGAGCGGGAGAGTTTAAGCACAGATACGCAGTATTTT
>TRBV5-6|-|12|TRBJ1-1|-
CASSYGGTEAFF
TGTGCCAGCAGCTACGGGGGGACTGAAGCTTTCTTT
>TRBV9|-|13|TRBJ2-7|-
CASSPGGPYEQYF
TGTGCCAGCAGCCCCGGGGGCCCCTACGAGCAGTACTTC
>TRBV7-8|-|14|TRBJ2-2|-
CASSRRENTGELFF
TGTGCCAGCAGCCGCCGGGAGAACACCGGGGAGCTGTTTTTT
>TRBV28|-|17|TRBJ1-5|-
CASSLLSSGSVTDTQHF
TGTGCCAGCAGTTTGCTCTCTAGCGGGAGTGTCACAGATACGCAGCATTTT
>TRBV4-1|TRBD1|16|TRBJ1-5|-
CASSHAGGDGNQPQHF
TGCGCCAGCAGCCATGCAGGGGGCGACGGCAATCAGCCCCAGCATTTT
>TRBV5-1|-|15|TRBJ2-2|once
CASSLEQINTGELFF
TGCGCCAGCAGCTTGGAACAGATCAACACCGGGGAGCTGTTTTTT